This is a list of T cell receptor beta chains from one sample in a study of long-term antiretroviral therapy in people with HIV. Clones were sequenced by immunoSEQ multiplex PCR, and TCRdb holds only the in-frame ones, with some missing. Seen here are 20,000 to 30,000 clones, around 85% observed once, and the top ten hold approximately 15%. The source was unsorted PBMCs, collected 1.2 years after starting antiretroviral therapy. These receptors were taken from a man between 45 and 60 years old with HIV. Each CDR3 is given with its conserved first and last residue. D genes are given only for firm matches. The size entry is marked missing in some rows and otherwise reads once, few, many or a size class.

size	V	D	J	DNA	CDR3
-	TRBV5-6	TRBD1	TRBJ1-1	TGTGCCAGCAGGTCCGGGACAGTCGAGCCTGAAGCTTTCTTT	CASRSGTVEPEAFF
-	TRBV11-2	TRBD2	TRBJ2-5	TGTGCCAGCAGCTTAGGACTAGCGGGGGCCGGGGGGGAGACCCAGTACTTC	CASSLGLAGAGGETQYF
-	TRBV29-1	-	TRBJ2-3	TGCAGCGTTGCCCTCATCCCCCCTACGCAGTATTTT	CSVALIPPTQYF
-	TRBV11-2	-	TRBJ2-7	TGTGCCAGCAGCTTAGATCCAGGGCTTAGCTACGAGCAGTACTTC	CASSLDPGLSYEQYF
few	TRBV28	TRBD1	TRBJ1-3	TGTGCCAGCAGTTCGACAGGGTACTCTGGAAACACCATATATTTT	CASSSTGYSGNTIYF
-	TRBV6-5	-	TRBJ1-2	TGTGCCAGCAGCTCGGACAGTTCCTATGGCTACACCTTC	CASSSDSSYGYTF
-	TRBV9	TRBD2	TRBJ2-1	TGTGCCAGCAGCGCGCTAGCGGGGAACAATGAGCAGTTCTTC	CASSALAGNNEQFF
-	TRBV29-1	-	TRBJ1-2	TGCAGCGTTGGAGGCAGGGGAGACTATGGCTACACCTTC	CSVGGRGDYGYTF
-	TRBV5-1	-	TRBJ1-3	TGCGCCAGCAGCTTGGACAGCTCTGGAAACACCATATATTTT	CASSLDSSGNTIYF
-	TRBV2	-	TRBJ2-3	TGTGCCAGCAGTTCTAGCCCGGGGGATACGCAGTATTTT	CASSSSPGDTQYF
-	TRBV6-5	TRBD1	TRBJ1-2	TGTGCCAGCAGTTACAAGGGACAGCTCTATGGCTACACCTTC	CASSYKGQLYGYTF
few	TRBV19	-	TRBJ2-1	TGTGCCAGTAGTATTTCTAGCGATGAGCAGTTCTTC	CASSISSDEQFF
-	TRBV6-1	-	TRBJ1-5	TGTGCCAGCAGGAAGGGAGGGTCCAGCAATCAGCCCCAGCATTTT	CASRKGGSSNQPQHF
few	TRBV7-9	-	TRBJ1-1	TGTGCCAGCAGCGACCGTGTGGGGATAGAGGTCACTGAAGCTTTCTTT	CASSDRVGIEVTEAFF
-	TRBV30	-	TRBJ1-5	TGTGCCTGGAGTGTAAGGGACTTACAGCATTTT	CAWSVRDLQHF
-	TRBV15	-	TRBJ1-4	TGTGCCACGTCTACCCACGACAGGTCAACTAATGAAAAACTGTTTTTT	CATSTHDRSTNEKLFF
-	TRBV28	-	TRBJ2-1	TGTGCCAGCAAGGGCGACGTTGACAATGAGCAGTTCTTC	CASKGDVDNEQFF
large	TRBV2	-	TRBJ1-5	TGTGCCAGCAGTCTCTCCGTCGACCTCAATCAGCCCCAGCATTTT	CASSLSVDLNQPQHF
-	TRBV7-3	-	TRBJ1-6	TGTGCCAGCAAACGTGGGGGGGCCTATAATTCACCCCTCCACTTT	CASKRGGAYNSPLHF
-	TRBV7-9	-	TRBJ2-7	TGTGCCAGCAGCTTAGCGAACTTCTACGAGCAGTACTTC	CASSLANFYEQYF
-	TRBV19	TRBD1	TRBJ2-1	TGTGCCAGTAGTACCCGCAGGACAGGGGGACGTTTCAATGAGCAGTTCTTC	CASSTRRTGGRFNEQFF
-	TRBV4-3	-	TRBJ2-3	TGCGCCAGCAGCCAAGATCATTTTGGGCAGCTCTCTCGCACAGATACGCAGTATTTT	CASSQDHFGQLSRTDTQYF
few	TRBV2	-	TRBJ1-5	TGTGCCAGCAATTTGGGGAATCAGCCCCAGCATTTT	CASNLGNQPQHF